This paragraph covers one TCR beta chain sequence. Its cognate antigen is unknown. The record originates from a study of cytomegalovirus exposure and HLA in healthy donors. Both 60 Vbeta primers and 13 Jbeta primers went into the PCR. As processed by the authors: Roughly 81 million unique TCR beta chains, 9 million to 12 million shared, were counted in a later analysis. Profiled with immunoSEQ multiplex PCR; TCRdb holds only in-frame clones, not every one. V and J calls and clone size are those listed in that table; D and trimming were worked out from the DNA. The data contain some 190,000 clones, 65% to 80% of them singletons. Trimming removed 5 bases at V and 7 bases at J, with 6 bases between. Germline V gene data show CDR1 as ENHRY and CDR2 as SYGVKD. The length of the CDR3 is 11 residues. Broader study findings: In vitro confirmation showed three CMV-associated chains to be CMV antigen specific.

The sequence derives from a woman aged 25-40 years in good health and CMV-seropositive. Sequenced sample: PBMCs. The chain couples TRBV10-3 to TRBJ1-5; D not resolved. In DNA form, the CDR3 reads TGTGCCATCAGTCGGGAGCAGCCCCAGCATTTT. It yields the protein CAISREQPQHF.